This is a list of T cell receptor beta chains from one sample in a study of T cell responses to AZD1222 COVID-19 vaccine. Repertoires were generated with immunoSEQ multiplex PCR, while TCRdb's copy carries only in-frame clones and drops some. Of 90,000 to 150,000 clones listed, roughly 90% are singletons. Sample: peripheral blood, taken on day 0 of AZD1222 vaccination. The receptors shown here come from an adult in good health. CDR3s leave out the opening cysteine and the closing phenylalanine or tryptophan. Clone size, where shown, is once, few, many, or a class for clones that have expanded.

v_gene	abundance	j_gene	CDR3aa
TRBV7-3	NA	TRBJ1-1	ASSLYPTGQGRTEAF
TRBV7-2	NA	TRBJ2-5	ASSQSPIGTETQY
TRBV3-1/TRBV3-2	NA	TRBJ2-2	ASSPRGGNTGELF
TRBV5-6	NA	TRBJ1-1	ASSSDTTEAF
TRBV2	NA	TRBJ2-5	ASFRPRQGAWETQY
TRBV10-3	NA	TRBJ1-1	AISDLGSHTEAF
TRBV7-6	NA	TRBJ2-1	ASSFTGGLGNEQF
TRBV12-3/TRBV12-4	NA	TRBJ2-7	ASSFRSWGEQY
TRBV2	NA	TRBJ2-7	ASIQDSYEQY
TRBV7-6	NA	TRBJ2-2	ASRPGAANTGELF
TRBV7-8	few	TRBJ2-1	ASSFPEPTSGGAYLYNEQF
TRBV6-2/TRBV6-3	NA	TRBJ1-2	ASSFQVDYGYT
TRBV11-2	NA	TRBJ1-6	ASSYQAAPLH
TRBV14	once	TRBJ1-3	ASSFGTGFHGSGNTIY
TRBV3-1/TRBV3-2	NA	TRBJ2-2	ASSRVLAGGTGELF
TRBV3-1/TRBV3-2	NA	TRBJ1-1	ASSPRTGGFLTEAF
TRBV7-9	NA	TRBJ1-1	ASKGWGTEAF
TRBV7-2	NA	TRBJ2-2	ASRTQGGNTGELF
TRBV3-1/TRBV3-2	NA	TRBJ1-2	ASSQGNYGYT
TRBV11-1	few	TRBJ1-1	ASSPEASNTEAF
TRBV19	once	TRBJ1-5	ASSSQGSHQPQH
TRBV28	once	TRBJ2-1	ASSLLYNEQF
TRBV18	NA	TRBJ2-1	ASSREGSYNEQF
TRBV6-5	few	TRBJ2-7	ASSPIPRLVLEQY
TRBV7-2	NA	TRBJ2-7	ASSLPYEQY